The 15 T cell receptor beta chains presented below share a single source sample, sequenced in a study of control samples from healthy donors and cancer patients (dated by TCRdb to 2018 to 2020). Library preparation used the immunoSEQ multiplex PCR assay. TCRdb took over this immuneACCESS table, retaining in-frame rearrangements with V and J assigned. Such tables are incomplete; in checked studies, under half of the missing clones stem from an unresolved V gene, and the remainder is unexplained. The sample records 350,000 to 450,000 clones, 80% to 95% of which are singletons. The leading ten clones occupy around 6.5% of the sample. The sequenced material came from PBMCs. The receptors were gathered from a middle-aged man with head and neck cancer.

J is TRBJ2-3 and V is TRBV11-2; no definite D call. V lost 1 base and J lost 4, with 9 bases in between. This CDR3 is 14 amino acids long. Germline V gene lookup returns CDR1 SGHAT and CDR2 FQNNGV. The CDR3 loop reads CASSLGVGSDTQYF. CDR3 in DNA: TGTGCCAGCAGCTTAGGTGTAGGGTCAGATACGCAGTATTTT.

The genes are TRBV28 and TRBJ1-2; no clear D gene. Trimming removed 3 bases from V and 4 bases from J, with 15 bases in between. The germline V gene encodes CDR1 MDHEN and CDR2 SYDVKM. This CDR3 has 15 residues. DNA of the CDR3: TGTGCCAGCAGTTTGGTGGGCAGACCGATCTATGGCTACACCTTC. It yields the protein CASSLVGRPIYGYTF.

The rearrangement joins TRBV11-3 to TRBJ1-5; D gene unclear. The CDR3 spans 17 residues. CDR1 is SGHNT, CDR2 YENEEA, per germline. V was pared by 0 bases and J by 7 bases, with 19 bases between. This CDR3 reads CASSLDDGPTLGQPQHF. Written as DNA, the CDR3 is TGTGCCAGCAGCTTAGATGATGGCCCCACCCTGGGACAGCCCCAGCATTTT. Variable domain in full (rest from reference TRBV11-3 and TRBJ1-5): EAGVVQSPRYKIIEKKQPVAFWCNPISGHNTLYWYLQNLGQGPELLIRYENEEAVDDSQLPKDRFSAERLKGVDSTLKIQPAELGDSAVYLCASSLDDGPTLGQPQHFGDGTRLSIL.

The rearrangement joins TRBV6-5 to TRBJ2-1; possible D gene TRBD2, 6 bases. Germline loops: CDR1 MNHEY, CDR2 SVGAGI. Trimming took 0 bases from V and 6 from J, leaving 15 bases between them. The CDR3 is made up of 16 amino acids. CDR3 sequence reads: CASSYSAGRPLNEQFF. DNA of the CDR3: TGTGCCAGCAGTTACTCGGCGGGACGGCCTCTCAATGAGCAGTTCTTC.

Here the CDR3 reads CASSYGGNRRDIQYF. The CDR3 DNA reads as TGTGCCAGCAGTTATGGAGGGAATCGGAGGGACATTCAGTACTTC. The chain has TRBV6-5 and TRBJ2-4; D might be TRBD2 (6 bases). Germline values: CDR1 MNHEY, CDR2 SVGAGI. The germline V and J ends were trimmed by 3 bases and 8 bases, with 17 bases remaining between them. The CDR3 totals 15 residues.

J is TRBJ2-7 and V is TRBV6-5, with 8 positions matching TRBD2. The J segment lost 2 bases and the V segment lost 2 bases, leaving 2 bases of the junction unmatched. The CDR3 spans 14 residues. Germline assignment: CDR1 MNHEY and CDR2 SVGAGI. The CDR3 nucleotides read TGTGCCAGCAGTTACAACGGGAGGGCCTACGAGCAGTACTTC. It translates to CASSYNGRAYEQYF.

The chain links TRBV6-5 to TRBJ1-1; D unclear. CDR1 is MNHEY, CDR2 SVGAGI, per germline. CDR3 length: 14 amino acids. With 2 bases removed from V and 3 bases from J, the gap between germline ends came to 10 bases. CDR3 sequence (DNA): TGTGCCAGCAGTTACGCAAGACCCTACACTGAAGCTTTCTTT. It codes for CASSYARPYTEAFF.

This chain uses TRBV7-2 with TRBJ1-5; TRBD1 matches 7 bases. Germline V gene lookup returns CDR1 SGHTA and CDR2 FQGNSA. The CDR3 covers 14 residues. V lost 3 bases, J lost 4 bases, and 3 bases stayed unmatched. CDR3 residues: CASSLRGRNQPQHF. CDR3 nucleotide sequence: TGTGCCAGCAGCTTGAGGGGGCGAAATCAGCCCCAGCATTTT.

CDR3: CASSQDGYEQYF. The CDR3 DNA reads as TGCGCCAGCAGCCAGGACGGCTACGAGCAGTACTTC. The rearrangement links TRBV4-1 to TRBJ2-7, with D unclear. There are 12 residues in the CDR3. Germline loops: CDR1 MGHRA, CDR2 YSYEKL. The germline V and J ends were trimmed by 3 bases and 3 bases, with 6 bases remaining between them.

The rearrangement joins TRBV11-2 to TRBJ1-1; D perhaps matches TRBD1 (5 bases). From germline, CDR1 is SGHAT and CDR2 FQNNGV. The CDR3 is 16 amino acids. Between the trimmed V and J ends, which lost 0 bases and 8 bases, there was a span of 19 bases. The CDR3 loop is CASSLDLVVGDPEAFF. The CDR3 region has the DNA TGTGCCAGCAGCTTAGATCTCGTAGTAGGGGACCCCGAAGCTTTCTTT.

CDR3 DNA sequence: TGTGCCTGGAGTTTCACCTACGAGCAGTACTTC. Translation gives CAWSFTYEQYF. This sequence joins TRBV30 and TRBJ2-7; no firm D call. Trimming removed 2 bases at V and 2 bases at J, with 4 bases between. In germline, CDR1 is GTSNPN, CDR2 SVGIG (reference sequence). This CDR3 contains 11 residues.

The chain has TRBV3-1 (or the pseudogene TRBV3-2) and TRBJ2-5; D gene ambiguous. Trimming left V 6 bases short and J 7 bases short, with 12 bases between. The CDR3 consists of 12 residues. CDR1 and CDR2 from the germline V gene are LGHDT and YNNKEL (reference sequence). CDR3 nucleotide sequence: TGTGCCAGCAGTCCCCAAGAGGCGACCCAGTACTTC. Encoded protein: CASSPQEATQYF.

The rearrangement uses TRBV18 and TRBJ1-6; 9 bases fit TRBD1. The CDR3 contains 15 residues. CDR1 is KGHSH and CDR2 is LQKENI in the germline V gene. V lost 3 bases to trimming and J lost 12 bases; unmatched junction nucleotides: 9. In DNA form, the CDR3 reads TGTGCCAGCTCACCCTTCCGGGACAGGGAAGGACCCCTCCACTTT. As protein: CASSPFRDREGPLHF.

The chain uses TRBV11-2 and TRBJ2-5, with D tentatively TRBD1 (6 bases). The CDR3 consists of 14 residues. Looked up from germline, CDR1 is SGHAT and CDR2 is FQNNGV. V shed 1 base and J shed 1 base, with 7 bases lying between them. The CDR3 region is CASSLGTAQETQYF. In DNA, the CDR3 is TGTGCCAGCAGCTTAGGGACAGCCCAAGAGACCCAGTACTTC.

CDR3 protein: CASSLSAPNEKLFF. CDR3 sequence (DNA): TGTGCCAGCAGTTTATCAGCCCCTAATGAAAAACTGTTTTTT. The chain combines TRBV27 with TRBJ1-4; D remains ambiguous. Germline lookup yields CDR1 MNHEY and CDR2 SMNVEV (reference sequence). Trimming shortened V by 0 bases and J by 3 bases, and 5 bases separated the two germline ends. The CDR3 consists of 14 residues.